This T cell receptor beta chain came from a study of T cell repertoires in cytomegalovirus infection. Findings of the study overall: What dominated the ex vivo response were HLA-C-restricted CMV-specific TCR beta clonotypes.

The CDR3 covers 15 residues. In germline, CDR1 is MRHNA, CDR2 SNTAGT. J gave up 4 bases and V 2 bases, and 6 bases lay outside the gene matches. Using its own MiXCR run on the reads, TCRdb lists one record per CDR3 protein. The sample lists roughly 640,000 distinct CDR3 sequences, roughly 24% seen once, with 8% in the top ten. Concerning this clonotype: Its target is not known.

This chain links TRBV6-4 with TRBJ1-2, with TRBD1 matching 8 bases. The source is a human donor in good health (CMV status not recorded). Some clones in this sample may be carry-over from other donors' samples. Sequenced: CD8+ T cells from PBMCs. This CDR3 reads CASSDPGQGAYGYTF. In DNA form, the CDR3 reads TGTGCCAGCAGTGACCCAGGACAGGGTGCCTATGGCTACACCTTC.